The present entry profiles one T cell receptor (beta chain) with its context. It lacks a known antigen. This specimen comes from a study of monozygotic twins with inflammatory bowel disease (dated by TCRdb to about 2019). A note on the overall study: The complete study included about 28 monozygotic twin pairs: 19 IBD-discordant Danish pairs and nine German pairs, of which four were IBD-concordant and five were IBD-discordant. The search for disease-associated traits relied mainly on comparing, within discordant pairs, IBD patients with their genetically identical healthy co-twins. Each individual had, on average, about 151 000 unique TCRalpha sequences and 181 000 unique TCRbeta sequences available for analysis. General study outcomes and caveats: Measured by the inverse Simpson index, TCRbeta repertoire diversity was lower in IBD patients than in their healthy co-twins. Compared with healthy twins, IBD patients had fewer clonotypes in common with other individuals, a difference most pronounced in patients showing signs of disease activity. The results gave no support for a single strong signal or clonotype linked to IBD. Concordant and discordant twins showed no difference in repertoire similarity, possibly because of limited statistical power. Because patients received different immunosuppressive treatments, the repertoires may have picked up extra background noise and variability between individuals. The analysis was unable to tell apart different T cell subtypes.

A roughly 2.4 ml peripheral blood sample was drawn into PAXgene tubes per donor and stored at -80°C. Without any T cell sorting, total RNA was extracted from whole blood using the PAXgene blood miRNA kit on an automated QIAcube. Peripheral blood from monozygotic twin pairs concordant or discordant for inflammatory bowel disease was subjected to deep TCRalpha and TCRbeta repertoire profiling with unique molecular barcoding. Smoking habits were recorded for all twin pairs, and individuals were classified as current, former or never smokers. The library came from 5' RACE. The input for every TCR library was roughly 3.5 ug of total RNA. For each sample, cDNA synthesis was carried out in eight separate reactions using SMARTScribe reverse transcriptase. During cDNA synthesis, unique molecular identifiers containing a 6-nucleotide sample barcode were introduced by template switching. Two nested PCRs of about 17 and 10 cycles amplified the TCRalpha and TCRbeta cDNA, and bead purification followed each PCR. Before amplification, the cDNA was treated with uracil DNA-glycosylase and purified using the QIAquick PCR purification kit. The second PCR added Illumina TruSeq-compatible adapters along with sample-specific barcodes. TapeStation and Qubit were used to check library quality and concentration, and 4 to 6 ng of each library went into the pool. Sequencing of pooled libraries was carried out on an Illumina HiSeq2500 single-index Rapid Run using 2 x 100 bp reads and custom sequencing primers. Per the authors' processing: MiGEC version 1.2.6 was used for UMI-based consensus assembly to correct PCR and sequencing errors. V(D)J alignment, clonotype assembly and CDR3 extraction were performed with MiXCR version 2.1.1. To normalise gene usage, clonotype sharing and MAIT/NKT TCR abundance, the top 1000, 10 000 and 20 000 clonotypes in each sample were analysed. After downsampling to 27 000 UMIs, diversity was calculated as the inverse Simpson index using the vegan R package. Paired Mann-Whitney U tests on discordant twin pairs were used, with Benjamini-Hochberg multiple-testing correction. The reads, reprocessed by TCRdb, yield one row per CDR3 protein sequence and no DNA. The V and J calls and clone size come from TCRdb's table, not from the authors' own analysis. This sample's table carries about 210,000 distinct CDR3 sequences. The top ten constitute 1.5% to 2% of the sample.

The CDR3 contains 16 residues, cysteine and phenylalanine counted. DNA is not on record. CDR1 is given as SGHRS and CDR2 as YFSETQ, both from the germline V gene. The sequencing sample was made of blood. The sequence came from a human donor with ulcerative colitis or Crohn's disease, or a healthy co-twin of an affected twin (not recorded which). The receptor chain draws on TRBV5-1 and TRBJ1-2; the TCRdb call, TRBD1, lacks DNA for checking. CDR3 loop: CASSLARDRGRYGYTF.